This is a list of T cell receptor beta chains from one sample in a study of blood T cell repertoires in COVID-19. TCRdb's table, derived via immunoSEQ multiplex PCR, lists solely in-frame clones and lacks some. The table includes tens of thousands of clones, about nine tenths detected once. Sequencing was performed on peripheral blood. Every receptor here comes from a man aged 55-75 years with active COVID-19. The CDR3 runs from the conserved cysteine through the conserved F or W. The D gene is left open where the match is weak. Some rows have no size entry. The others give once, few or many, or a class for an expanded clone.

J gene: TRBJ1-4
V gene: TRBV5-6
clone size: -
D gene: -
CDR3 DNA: TGTGCCAGCAGTGGGAGAAATGAAAAACTGTTTTTT
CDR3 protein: CASSGRNEKLFF

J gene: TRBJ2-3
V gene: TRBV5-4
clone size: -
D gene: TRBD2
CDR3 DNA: TGTGCCGCCCGGGGGGAAATAGGTACAGATACGCAGTATTTT
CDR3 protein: CAARGEIGTDTQYF

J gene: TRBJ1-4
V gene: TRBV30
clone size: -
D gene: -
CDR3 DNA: TGTGCCTGGAGTCGGGGTCAGCTCGGGGAAAAACTGTTTTTT
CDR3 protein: CAWSRGQLGEKLFF

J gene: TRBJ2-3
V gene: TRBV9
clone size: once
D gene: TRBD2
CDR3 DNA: TGTGCCAGCAGCGGGACTAGCGGGCGAAGCACAGATACGCAGTATTTT
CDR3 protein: CASSGTSGRSTDTQYF

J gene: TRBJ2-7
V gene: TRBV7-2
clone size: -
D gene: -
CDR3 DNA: TGTGCCAGCAGCTACCGGGACATGCTCTACGAGCAGTACTTC
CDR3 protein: CASSYRDMLYEQYF

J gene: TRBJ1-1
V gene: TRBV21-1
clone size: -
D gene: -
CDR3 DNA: TGTGCCAGCAGCACAAGAAGGGGGCGATGGAAAGCTTTCTTT
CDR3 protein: CASSTRRGRWKAFF

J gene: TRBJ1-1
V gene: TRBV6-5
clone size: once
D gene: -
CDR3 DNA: TGTGCCAGCAGTTACTCGCAGGGAAAGATGGAAGCTTTCTTT
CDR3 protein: CASSYSQGKMEAFF

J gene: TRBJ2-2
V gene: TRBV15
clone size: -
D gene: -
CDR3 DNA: TGTGCCACCGGGACAAGAAACACCGGGGAGCTGTTTTTT
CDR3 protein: CATGTRNTGELFF

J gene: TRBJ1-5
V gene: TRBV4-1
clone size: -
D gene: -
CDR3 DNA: TGCGCCAGCAGCCCCTACGGGGGCAATCAGCCCCAGCATTTT
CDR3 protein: CASSPYGGNQPQHF

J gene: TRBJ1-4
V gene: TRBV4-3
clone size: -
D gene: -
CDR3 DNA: TGCGCCAGCAGCCAAGATTGGGCAGAGACTAATGAAAAACTGTTTTTT
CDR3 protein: CASSQDWAETNEKLFF

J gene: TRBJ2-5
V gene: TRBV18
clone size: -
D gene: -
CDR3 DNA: TGTGCCAGCTCACCAAACCTGAGGAACCAAGAGACCCAGTACTTC
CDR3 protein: CASSPNLRNQETQYF

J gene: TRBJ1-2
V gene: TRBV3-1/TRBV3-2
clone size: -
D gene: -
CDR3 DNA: TGTGCCAGCAGCCAAGTAAGGACACATGGCTACACCTTC
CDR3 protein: CASSQVRTHGYTF

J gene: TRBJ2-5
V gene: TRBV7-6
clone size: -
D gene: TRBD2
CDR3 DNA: TGTGCCAGCAGCAAACGTTGGGAGGGGGAGACCCAGTACTTC
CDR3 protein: CASSKRWEGETQYF

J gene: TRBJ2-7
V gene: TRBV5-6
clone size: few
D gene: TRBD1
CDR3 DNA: TGTGCCAGCAGCTTGGCCGGGACAGGGGCGTACGAGCAGTACTTC
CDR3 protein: CASSLAGTGAYEQYF

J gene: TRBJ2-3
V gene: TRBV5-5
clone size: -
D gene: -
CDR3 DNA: TGTGCCAGCAGCTTTTTAGCGGCCGGAGATACGCAGTATTTT
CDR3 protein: CASSFLAAGDTQYF

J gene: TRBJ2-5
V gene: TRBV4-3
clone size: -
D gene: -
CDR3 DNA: TGCGCCAGCAGCCTCGTCGATACGGGAGAGACCCAGTACTTC
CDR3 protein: CASSLVDTGETQYF

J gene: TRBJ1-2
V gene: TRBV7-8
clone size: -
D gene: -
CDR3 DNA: TGTGCCAGCAGCTTAGCGGGGGGGGCACTTGCCAACTATGGCTACACCTTC
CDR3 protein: CASSLAGGALANYGYTF

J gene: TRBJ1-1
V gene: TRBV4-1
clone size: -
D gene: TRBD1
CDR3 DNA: TGCGCCAGCAGCCAAAACAGGGGGAACACTGAAGCTTTCTTT
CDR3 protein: CASSQNRGNTEAFF

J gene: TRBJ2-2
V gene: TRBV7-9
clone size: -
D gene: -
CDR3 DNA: TGTGCCAGCAGCTTGGGGCTAACGAACACCGGGGAGCTGTTTTTT
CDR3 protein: CASSLGLTNTGELFF

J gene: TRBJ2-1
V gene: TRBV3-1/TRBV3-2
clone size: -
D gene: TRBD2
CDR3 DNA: TGTGCCAGCAGCCAGTATAGCGGGGGGTCCTACAATGAGCAGTTCTTC
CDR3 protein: CASSQYSGGSYNEQFF

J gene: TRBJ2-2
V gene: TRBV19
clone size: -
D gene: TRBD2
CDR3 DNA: TGTGCCAGCCGGTCTAGCGGGGCGAACACCGGGGAGCTGTTTTTT
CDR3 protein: CASRSSGANTGELFF

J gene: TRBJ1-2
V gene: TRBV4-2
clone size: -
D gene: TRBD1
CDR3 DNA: TGTGCCAGCCGATCGTCCTCCGGGACAGGGGAGGGCTACACCTTC
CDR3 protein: CASRSSSGTGEGYTF

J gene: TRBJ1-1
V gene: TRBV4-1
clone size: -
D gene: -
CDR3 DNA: TGCGCCAGCAGCCAACATGACAGGACCATGAACACTGAAGCTTTCTTT
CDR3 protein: CASSQHDRTMNTEAFF

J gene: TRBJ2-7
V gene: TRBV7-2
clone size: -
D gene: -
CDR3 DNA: TGTGCCAGCAGCTTAGGACAGAACTACGAGCAGTACTTC
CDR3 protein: CASSLGQNYEQYF

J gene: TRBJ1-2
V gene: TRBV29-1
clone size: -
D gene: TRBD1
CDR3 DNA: TGCAGCGTTGCCGAACGACAGGGGGCGGGTGGCTACACCTTC
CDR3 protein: CSVAERQGAGGYTF

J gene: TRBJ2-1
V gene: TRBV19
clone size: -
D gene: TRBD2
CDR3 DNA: TGTGCCAGTAGTACAGGACGACTAGCGGGGGTGGTTACCTACAATGAGCAGTTCTTC
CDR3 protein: CASSTGRLAGVVTYNEQFF

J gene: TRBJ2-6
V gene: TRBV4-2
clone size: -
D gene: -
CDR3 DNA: TGTGCCAGCAGCCAAGATAGATTTTCTGGGGCCAACGTCCTGACTTTC
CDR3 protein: CASSQDRFSGANVLTF

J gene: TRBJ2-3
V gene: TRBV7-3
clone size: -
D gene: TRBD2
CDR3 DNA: TGTGCCAGCAGCTTCGCAGCGGGGGGGCATGGAGATACGCAGTATTTT
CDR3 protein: CASSFAAGGHGDTQYF

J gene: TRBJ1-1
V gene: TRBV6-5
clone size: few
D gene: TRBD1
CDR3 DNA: TGTGCCAGCAGCAGACAGGGTCGGCCCACTGAAGCTTTCTTT
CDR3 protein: CASSRQGRPTEAFF

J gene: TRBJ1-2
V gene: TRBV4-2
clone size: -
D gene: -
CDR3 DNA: TGTGCCAGCAGCCAAGTTGCCAGGGAGGCCTATCCGACCTATGGCTACACCTTC
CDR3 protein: CASSQVAREAYPTYGYTF

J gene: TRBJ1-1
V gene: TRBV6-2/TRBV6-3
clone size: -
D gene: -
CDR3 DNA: TGTGCCAGCAGTTACTCGCGAGACACTGAAGCTTTCTTT
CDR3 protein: CASSYSRDTEAFF

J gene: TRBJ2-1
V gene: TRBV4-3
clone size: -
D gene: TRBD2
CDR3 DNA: TGCGCCAGCAGCCCCCAAGGCGTGACTAGCGCATTCAATGAGCAGTTCTTC
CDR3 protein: CASSPQGVTSAFNEQFF

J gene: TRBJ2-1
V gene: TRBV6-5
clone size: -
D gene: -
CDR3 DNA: TGTGCCAGCATTGGAGGGCCGTCCTACAATGAGCAGTTCTTC
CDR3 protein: CASIGGPSYNEQFF

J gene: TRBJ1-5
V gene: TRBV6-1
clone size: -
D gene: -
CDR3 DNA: TGTGCCAGCTCCCCCCCGGATCAGCCCCAGCATTTT
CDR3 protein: CASSPPDQPQHF

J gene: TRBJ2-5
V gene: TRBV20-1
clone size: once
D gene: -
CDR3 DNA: TGCAGTGCTAGACGGGAGACCCAGTACTTC
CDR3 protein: CSARRETQYF

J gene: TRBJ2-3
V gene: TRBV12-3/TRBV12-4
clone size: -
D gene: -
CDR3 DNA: TGTGCCAGCGGGGGCGGGCTCGATACGCAGTATTTT
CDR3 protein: CASGGGLDTQYF

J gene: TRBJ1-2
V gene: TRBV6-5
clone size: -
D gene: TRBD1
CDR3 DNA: TGTGCCAGCACCGAACAGGGGTATGGCTACACCTTC
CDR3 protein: CASTEQGYGYTF

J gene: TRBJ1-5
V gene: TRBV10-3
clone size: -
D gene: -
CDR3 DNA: TGTGCCATCAGCGGGGCGGGGAATCAGCCCCAGCATTTT
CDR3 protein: CAISGAGNQPQHF

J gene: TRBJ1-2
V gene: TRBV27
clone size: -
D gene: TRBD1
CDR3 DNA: TGTGCCAGCAGTTTCAAACCGACAGGGCACTATGGCTACACCTTC
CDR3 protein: CASSFKPTGHYGYTF

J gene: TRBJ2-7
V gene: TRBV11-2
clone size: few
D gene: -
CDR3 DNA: TGTGCCAGCAGGCCCCTAGCCGCCAGCTCCTACGAGCAGTACTTC
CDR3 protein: CASRPLAASSYEQYF

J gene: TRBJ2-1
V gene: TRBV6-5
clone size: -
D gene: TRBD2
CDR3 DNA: TGTGCCAGCAGTTACACGGGAGGCCTCAATGAGCAGTTCTTC
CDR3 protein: CASSYTGGLNEQFF

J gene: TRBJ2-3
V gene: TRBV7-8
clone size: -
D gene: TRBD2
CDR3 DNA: TGTGCCAGCAGCTTAGCGGTACCGGGGGGAAGCACAGATACGCAGTATTTT
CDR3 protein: CASSLAVPGGSTDTQYF

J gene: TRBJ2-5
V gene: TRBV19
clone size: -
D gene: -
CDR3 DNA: TGTGCCAGTAGCTTGGGGGCAGTACAAGAGACCCAGTACTTC
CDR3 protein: CASSLGAVQETQYF

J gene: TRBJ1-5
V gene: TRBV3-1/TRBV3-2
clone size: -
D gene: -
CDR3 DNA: TGTGCCAGCAGCCAAGAGGGCAAAAAGGAGGGGAATCAGCCCCAGCATTTT
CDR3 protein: CASSQEGKKEGNQPQHF

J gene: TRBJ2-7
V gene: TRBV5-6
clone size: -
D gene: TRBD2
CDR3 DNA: TGTGCCAGCAGCTTGGGACTAGCGGGGGCCTACGAGCAGTACTTC
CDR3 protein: CASSLGLAGAYEQYF

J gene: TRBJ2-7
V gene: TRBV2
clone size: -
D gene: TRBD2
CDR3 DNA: TGTGCCAGCAATCTGTACGGGGGGACTTCCTACGAGCAGTACTTC
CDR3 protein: CASNLYGGTSYEQYF

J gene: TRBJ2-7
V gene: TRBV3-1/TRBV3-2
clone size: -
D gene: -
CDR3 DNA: TGTGCCAGCAGCCAAGATGGGCTCCAGGGCGTGAACGAGCAGTACTTC
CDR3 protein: CASSQDGLQGVNEQYF

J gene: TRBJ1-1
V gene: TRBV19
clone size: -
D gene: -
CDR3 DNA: TGTGCCAGTACCTGGGGAGGGGTGAACACTGAAGCTTTCTTT
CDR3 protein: CASTWGGVNTEAFF

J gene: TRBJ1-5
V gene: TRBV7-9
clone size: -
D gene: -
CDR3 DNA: TGTGCCAGCAGCTTCAAAGGGGAAAATCAGCCCCAGCATTTT
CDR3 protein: CASSFKGENQPQHF

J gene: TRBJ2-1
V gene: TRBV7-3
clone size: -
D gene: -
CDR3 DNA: TGTGCCAGCAGCTTCGACCGGGGGACCCACAATGAGCAGTTCTTC
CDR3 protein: CASSFDRGTHNEQFF

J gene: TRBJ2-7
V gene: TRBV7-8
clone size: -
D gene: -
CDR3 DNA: TGTGCCAGCAGCTTAAGCGAGGTCCTTTACTACGAGCAGTACTTC
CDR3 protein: CASSLSEVLYYEQYF

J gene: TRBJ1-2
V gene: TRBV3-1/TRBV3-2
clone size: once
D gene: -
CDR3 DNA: TGTGCCAGCAGCCATTCAAACAGGGACTACACCTTC
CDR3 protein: CASSHSNRDYTF

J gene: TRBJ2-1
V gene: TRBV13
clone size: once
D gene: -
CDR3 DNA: TGTGCCAGCAGCTTAGTCGTCGGTTTTGGTGAGCAGTTCTTC
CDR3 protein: CASSLVVGFGEQFF